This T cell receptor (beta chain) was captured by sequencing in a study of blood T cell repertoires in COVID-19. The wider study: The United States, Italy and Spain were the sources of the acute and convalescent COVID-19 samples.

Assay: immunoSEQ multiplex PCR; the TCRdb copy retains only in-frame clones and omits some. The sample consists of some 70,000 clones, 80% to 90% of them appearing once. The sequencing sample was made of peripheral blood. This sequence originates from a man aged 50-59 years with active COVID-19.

CDR3 nucleotides: TGTGCCAGCAGCCAAGTCGACAGTAACACTGAAGCTTTCTTT. Amino acids: CASSQVDSNTEAFF. V gene TRBV4-2 combines with J gene TRBJ1-1; a weak D match, TRBD1 (5 bases). Germline CDR1 reads LGHNA; CDR2 reads YNFKEQ. The CDR3 is 14 amino acids. V lost 1 base to trimming and J lost 2 bases, with 8 bases between them.